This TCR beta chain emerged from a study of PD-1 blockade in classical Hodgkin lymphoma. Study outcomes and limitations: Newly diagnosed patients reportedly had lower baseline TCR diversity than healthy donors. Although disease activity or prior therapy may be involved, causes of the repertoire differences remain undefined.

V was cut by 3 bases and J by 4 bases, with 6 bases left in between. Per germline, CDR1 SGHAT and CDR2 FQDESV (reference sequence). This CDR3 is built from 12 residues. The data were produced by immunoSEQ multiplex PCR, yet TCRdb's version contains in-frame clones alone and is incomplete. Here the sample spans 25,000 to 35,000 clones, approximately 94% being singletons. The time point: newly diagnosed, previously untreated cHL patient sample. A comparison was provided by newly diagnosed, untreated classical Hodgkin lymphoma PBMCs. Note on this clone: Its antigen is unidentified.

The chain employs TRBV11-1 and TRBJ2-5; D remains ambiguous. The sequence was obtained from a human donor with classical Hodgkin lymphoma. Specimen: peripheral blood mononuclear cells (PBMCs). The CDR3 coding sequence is TGTGCCAGCAGCTTCGGGCGAGAGACCCAGTACTTC. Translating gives CASSFGRETQYF.